The 20 T cell receptor beta chains in this list originate from one sample, sequenced in a study of Tregs in tolerant kidney transplant recipients (dated by TCRdb to the late 2010s). Library preparation used the immunoSEQ multiplex PCR assay. TCRdb's version of the immuneACCESS table is confined to in-frame rearrangements and falls short of the full clone set. An unresolved V gene accounts for under half of the shortfall where checked; the remainder is of unknown origin. For this sample the table gives some 100,000 clones, of which about 91% were detected only once. The top ten clones comprise nearly 0.6% of the sample. The sequencing sample was made of CD4+ T cells from blood. The receptors shown here come from a human donor in good health.

The chain combines TRBV5-1 with TRBJ2-5; no firm D call. Trimming took off 0 bases at V and 0 bases at J, with 6 bases between the two ends. From germline, CDR1 is SGHRS and CDR2 YFSETQ. CDR3 length: 14 residues. The CDR3 loop reads CASSLEPHQETQYF. The CDR3 DNA is TGCGCCAGCAGCTTGGAACCCCACCAAGAGACCCAGTACTTC.

The chain is built from TRBV11-1 and TRBJ2-3, with 12 nucleotides matching TRBD2. Germline V gene lookup returns CDR1 SGHAT and CDR2 FQDESV (reference sequence). V was clipped by 2 bases and J by 0 bases; unmatched bases: 9. The CDR3 is 19 residues long. CDR3 nucleotide sequence: TGTGCCAGCAGCTTAAGAGGTCTAGCGGGGGGGCCTAGCACAGATACGCAGTATTTT. Translation: CASSLRGLAGGPSTDTQYF.

The V call is TRBV6-5, the J call TRBJ1-1; D not resolved. V lost 5 bases and J 1 base, leaving 8 bases between the germline ends. CDR1 MNHEY and CDR2 SVGAGI come from the germline V gene. The CDR3 loop spans 13 amino acids. In DNA form, the CDR3 reads TGTGCCAGCAGTCAGATGGGGAACACTGAAGCTTTCTTT. Protein sequence: CASSQMGNTEAFF.

The V gene is TRBV9, the J gene TRBJ2-3, with D possibly TRBD2 on 5 matching bases. CDR3 length: 14 residues. CDR1 is SGDLS, CDR2 YYNGEE, per germline. V was pared by 6 bases and J by 1 base, with 12 bases between. CDR3 nucleotides: TGTGCCAGCAATGTTGGAGGACGCACAGATACGCAGTATTTT. Translation gives CASNVGGRTDTQYF. Full variable domain (outside the CDR3, taken from reference TRBV9 and TRBJ2-3): DSGVTQTPKHLITATGQRVTLRCSPRSGDLSVYWYQQSLDQGLQFLIQYYNGEERAKGNILERFSAQQFPDLHSELNLSSLELGDSALYFCASNVGGRTDTQYFGPGTRLTVL.

The genes are TRBV5-1 and TRBJ1-1, with D tentatively TRBD1 (6 bases). The CDR3 length is 14 residues. V was shortened by 2 bases and J by 4 bases, with 12 bases between the two germline ends. Germline V gene sequence: CDR1 SGHRS, CDR2 YFSETQ. CDR3 in amino acids: CASSLPAGATEAFF. CDR3 DNA: TGCGCCAGCAGCTTACCCGCGGGGGCCACTGAAGCTTTCTTT.

The rearrangement joins TRBV7-5 to TRBJ2-7; the D call in the table, TRBD2, was not verified against the DNA. TRBV7-5 constitutes a pseudogene. The CDR3 has 18 residues. CDR3 bases: TGTGTCAGAAGCTTAGGTCTGGTAGCGGAAGGTCCGGCCTACGAGCAGTACTTC. Translating it yields CVRSLGLVAEGPAYEQYF.

The rearrangement uses TRBV5-1 and TRBJ2-3, with 9 bases fitting TRBD2. The CDR3 has 18 residues. Germline V gene sequence: CDR1 SGHRS, CDR2 YFSETQ. V was clipped by 2 bases and J by 5 bases; unmatched bases: 15. The CDR3 nucleotides read TGCGCCAGCAGCTTCGGGGGGCGGGCGGGGGGGCATGGAGATACGCAGTATTTT. This gives the protein CASSFGGRAGGHGDTQYF.

The chain has TRBV5-6 and TRBJ1-4; 7 bases agree with TRBD1. In germline, CDR1 is SGHDT, CDR2 YYEEEE. This CDR3 comprises 14 residues. Trimming took 6 bases from V and 8 from J; bases not matched to a gene: 10. CDR3 bases: TGTGCCAGCAACGACAGGGCGGCTGGAGAAAAACTGTTTTTT. Its protein product is CASNDRAAGEKLFF.

V usage is TRBV7-9 and J usage is TRBJ2-5; 16 nucleotides line up with TRBD2. The germline CDR1 and CDR2 sequences are SEHNR and FQNEAQ (reference sequence). Trimming at V came to 4 bases and at J to 2 bases, leaving 1 base not matched to a gene. This CDR3 has 16 amino acids. The CDR3 DNA sequence: TGTGCCAGCAGCTCGGGACTAGCGGGGGGGCAAGAGACCCAGTACTTC. It translates to CASSSGLAGGQETQYF.

Concerning this clone itself: Other nucleotide sequences in the sample specify the same CDR3. V gene TRBV5-1 combines with J gene TRBJ2-5; D is possibly TRBD2 (5 bases). Germline V gives CDR1 SGHRS, CDR2 YFSETQ. Trimming took off 4 bases at V and 2 bases at J, with 12 bases between the two ends. The CDR3 contains 14 residues. CDR3 coding DNA: TGCGCCAGCAGCCTGGCTCAGCGGCAAGAGACCCAGTACTTC. Its translation: CASSLAQRQETQYF.

V is TRBV28 and J is TRBJ2-2; D is uncertain. Germline V lookup: CDR1 MDHEN, CDR2 SYDVKM. The CDR3 has 13 residues. V was trimmed by 4 bases and J by 6 bases, leaving 9 bases between them. The CDR3 loop reads CASSSLFPGELFF. CDR3 coding DNA: TGTGCCAGCAGTTCCCTGTTCCCCGGGGAGCTGTTTTTT.

V and J are TRBV7-9 and TRBJ2-5, with D uncertain. Trimming stripped 6 bases from V and 7 bases from J, with 12 bases between. CDR3 length: 12 residues. Germline V gene lookup returns CDR1 SEHNR and CDR2 FQNEAQ (reference sequence). The DNA of the CDR3 is TGTGCCAGCAGGCGATACCTGGGGACCCAGTACTTC. Translated, it gives CASRRYLGTQYF.

CDR3 nucleotide sequence: TGTGCCAGTAGTCCAGGGGGAATCGTAGGGGGGCCTGAAGCTTTCTTT. As protein: CASSPGGIVGGPEAFF. The chain is built from TRBV19 and TRBJ1-1, with TRBD1 identical over 7 bases. The V and J ends lost 5 bases and 6 bases, in that order; junction bases with no gene match: 15. This CDR3 is 16 amino acids long. Germline V lookup: CDR1 LNHDA, CDR2 SQIVND (reference sequence). The full variable domain, with the rest looked up from reference TRBV19 and TRBJ1-1, is DGGITQSPKYLFRKEGQNVTLSCEQNLNHDAMYWYRQDPGQGLRLIYYSQIVNDFQKGDIAEGYSVSREKKESFPLTVTSAQKNPTAFYLCASSPGGIVGGPEAFFGQGTRLTVV.

The chain carries TRBV19 and TRBJ2-1, with 8 bases fitting TRBD2. This CDR3 is 15 amino acids long. Germline lookup yields CDR1 LNHDA and CDR2 SQIVND (reference sequence). The V gene end was trimmed by 1 base and the J gene end by 4 bases; junction bases not matched to a gene: 3. The CDR3 DNA sequence: TGTGCCAGTAGTATAGGGGGGACTAGTTACAATGAGCAGTTCTTC. It encodes CASSIGGTSYNEQFF.

This clone was seen a single time. The J gene is TRBJ2-5, the V gene TRBV5-1; D is unclear. The germline V gene encodes CDR1 SGHRS and CDR2 YFSETQ. Trimming shortened V by 4 bases and J by 0 bases, and 4 bases separated the two germline ends. CDR3 length: 12 residues. The CDR3 here is CASSRDQETQYF. The CDR3 bases are TGCGCCAGCAGCAGAGACCAAGAGACCCAGTACTTC.

This chain links TRBV15 with TRBJ2-5; 7 bases map to TRBD1. The germline V gene encodes CDR1 LNHNV and CDR2 YYDKDF (reference sequence). With 4 bases clipped from V and 2 bases from J, the junction kept 7 bases outside the gene matches. This CDR3 region has 15 residues. This chain's CDR3 is CATSIGGFGQETQYF. In DNA form, the CDR3 reads TGTGCCACCAGCATAGGGGGCTTTGGGCAAGAGACCCAGTACTTC.

The chain combines TRBV18 with TRBJ2-2; TRBD1 or TRBD2 may be the D gene (6 bases each). This CDR3 is 16 amino acids long. The ends were cut back, 0 bases at V and 3 bases at J, with 11 bases in the middle. Looked up from germline, CDR1 is KGHSH and CDR2 is LQKENI. CDR3 sequence (DNA): TGTGCCAGCTCACCACCGAGGGGGGCGGACACCGGGGAGCTGTTTTTT. Translated, it gives CASSPPRGADTGELFF.

The V call is TRBV2, the J call TRBJ2-7, with D unclear. There are 16 residues in the CDR3. V gave up 3 bases and J gave up 4 bases, with 19 bases separating them. From germline, CDR1 is SNHLY and CDR2 FYNNEI. The CDR3, as DNA: TGTGCCAGCAGTGACTGGCTTCGTGATAAAATTTACGAGCAGTACTTC. Translating gives CASSDWLRDKIYEQYF.

V is TRBV6-5 and J is TRBJ1-2; possible D gene TRBD1, 6 bases. Germline-derived CDR1 and CDR2 are MNHEY and SVGAGI. The CDR3 is 15 amino acids. V lost 5 bases and J 4 bases, leaving 17 bases between the germline ends. The CDR3 nucleotides read TGTGCCAGCAGTAAGAATCCACAGGGATCCTATGGCTACACCTTC. As protein: CASSKNPQGSYGYTF.

This chain joins TRBV11-2 and TRBJ2-5; D unresolved. This CDR3 spans 15 amino acids. V was trimmed by 1 base and J by 3 bases, leaving 12 bases between them. Germline CDR1 and CDR2: SGHAT and FQNNGV. This CDR3 reads CASSLGLTAKETQYF. CDR3 DNA sequence: TGTGCCAGCAGCTTAGGGCTAACGGCGAAAGAGACCCAGTACTTC.